The clone carrying this T cell receptor beta chain was detected only a few times. This specimen comes from a study of control samples from healthy donors and cancer patients. Method: immunoSEQ multiplex PCR; TCRdb's copy keeps in-frame clones and lacks some. The table lists more than 150,000 clones, roughly 93% of them singletons. Germline CDR1 is SGHRS and CDR2 is YFSETQ. This CDR3 is 14 amino acids long. Trimming shortened V by 2 bases and J by 2 bases, and 11 bases separated the two germline ends. V usage is TRBV5-1 and J usage is TRBJ2-7, with D perhaps TRBD2 (6 bases). The sequenced sample consisted of blood. The sequence was collected from a man over 45 in good health. Here the CDR3 reads CASSFTSPPYEQYF. As DNA, the CDR3 is TGCGCCAGCAGCTTTACTAGCCCCCCCTACGAGCAGTACTTC.